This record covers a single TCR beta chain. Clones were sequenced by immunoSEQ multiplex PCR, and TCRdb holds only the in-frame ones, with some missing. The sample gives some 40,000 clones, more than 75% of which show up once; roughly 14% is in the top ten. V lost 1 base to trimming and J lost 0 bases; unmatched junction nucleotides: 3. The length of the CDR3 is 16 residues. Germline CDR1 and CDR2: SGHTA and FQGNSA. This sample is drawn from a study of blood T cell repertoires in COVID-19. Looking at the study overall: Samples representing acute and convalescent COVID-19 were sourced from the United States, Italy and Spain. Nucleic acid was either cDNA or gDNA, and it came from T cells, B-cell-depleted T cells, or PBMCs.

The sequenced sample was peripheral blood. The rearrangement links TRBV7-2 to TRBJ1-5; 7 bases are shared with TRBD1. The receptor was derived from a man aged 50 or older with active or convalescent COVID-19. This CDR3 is CASSLGPGGSNQPQHF. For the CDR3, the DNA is TGTGCCAGCAGCTTAGGGCCAGGGGGTAGCAATCAGCCCCAGCATTTT.